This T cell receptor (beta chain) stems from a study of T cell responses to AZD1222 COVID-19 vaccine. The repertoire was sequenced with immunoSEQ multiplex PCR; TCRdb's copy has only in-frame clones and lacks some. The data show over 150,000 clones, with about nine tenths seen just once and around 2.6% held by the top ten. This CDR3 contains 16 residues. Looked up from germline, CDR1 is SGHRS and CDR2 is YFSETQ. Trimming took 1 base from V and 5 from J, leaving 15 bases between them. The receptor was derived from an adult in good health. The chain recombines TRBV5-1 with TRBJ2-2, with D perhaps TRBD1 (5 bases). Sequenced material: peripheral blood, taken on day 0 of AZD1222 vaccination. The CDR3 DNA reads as TGCGCCAGCAGCTTGAACAGGCCTTTGGGGACCGGGGAGCTGTTTTTT. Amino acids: CASSLNRPLGTGELFF.